Presented here are 28 T cell receptor beta chains from one specimen sequenced in a study of blood T cell repertoires in COVID-19. Clones were read by immunoSEQ multiplex PCR, and TCRdb kept only the in-frame ones, dropping some. The repertoire holds under 250,000 clones, with around three quarters as singletons. Sequenced: peripheral blood. These receptors were taken from a woman between 65 and 79 years old with acute or convalescent COVID-19.

V and J are TRBV10-3 and TRBJ1-1; 11 nucleotides line up with TRBD1. The length of the CDR3 is 13 residues. V trimming: 10 bases; J trimming: 3 bases; junction bases outside the gene matches: 4. Per the germline V gene, CDR1 is ENHRY and CDR2 is SYGVKD. CDR3: CATRDRGDTEAFF. As DNA, the CDR3 is TGTGCCACCCGGGACAGGGGGGACACTGAAGCTTTCTTT.

The rearrangement links TRBV29-1 to TRBJ1-2, with TRBD1 matching 9 bases. V was clipped by 3 bases and J by 6 bases; unmatched bases: 11. The length of the CDR3 is 15 residues. Germline V lookup: CDR1 SQVTM, CDR2 ANQGSEA. The DNA for the CDR3 is TGCAGCGTTGAGCGACAGGGGGAGATTCGTGATGGCTACACCTTC. Protein product: CSVERQGEIRDGYTF. Complete variable domain (other parts from reference TRBV29-1 and TRBJ1-2): SAVISQKPSRDICQRGTSLTIQCQVDSQVTMMFWYRQQPGQSLTLIATANQGSEATYESGFVIDKFPISRPNLTFSTLTVSNMSPEDSSIYLCSVERQGEIRDGYTFGSGTRLTVV.

The chain recombines TRBV28 with TRBJ1-6; perhaps TRBD1 as D (5 bases). V lost 3 bases to trimming and J lost 8 bases, with 11 bases between them. The CDR3 runs to 14 residues. Germline V CDR1 and CDR2: MDHEN, SYDVKM. Here the CDR3 DNA reads TGTGCCAGCAGTTTGGGCCAGGGATATTCACCCCTCCACTTT. This sequence encodes CASSLGQGYSPLHF.

This clone has more than one count but fewer than ten. This chain joins TRBV2 and TRBJ1-1; 7 positions match TRBD1. This CDR3 spans 16 amino acids. Germline CDR1 SNHLY, CDR2 FYNNEI. V gave up 6 bases and J gave up 0 bases; unmatched junction bases: 10. Here the CDR3 DNA reads TGTGCCAGCAGCCGGGACAGATTGTCCCTGAACACTGAAGCTTTCTTT. Translating it yields CASSRDRLSLNTEAFF.

This chain uses TRBV6-6 with TRBJ2-2, with D possibly being TRBD1 (5 bases). The germline V gene encodes CDR1 MNHNY and CDR2 SVGAGI (reference sequence). V was cut by 5 bases and J by 8 bases, with 12 bases left in between. This CDR3 contains 13 residues. Here the CDR3 reads CASSTHQGGELFF. CDR3 bases: TGTGCCAGCAGTACACACCAGGGTGGGGAGCTGTTTTTT.

The gene calls are TRBV6-1 and TRBJ1-5; D is ambiguous. From germline, CDR1 is MNHNS and CDR2 SASEGT. The V end was cut by 0 bases, the J end by 7 bases, with 10 bases between. The CDR3 is 14 amino acids. CDR3 sequence: CASSEASGWQPQHF. The CDR3 nucleotides are TGTGCCAGCAGTGAAGCGTCGGGGTGGCAGCCCCAGCATTTT.

V gene TRBV6-1 combines with J gene TRBJ1-3; 8 nucleotides align to TRBD1. V dropped 6 bases and J dropped 4; count of bases not matched to a gene: 5. CDR3 length equals 14 residues. Germline CDR1 reads MNHNS; CDR2 reads SASEGT. The CDR3 nucleotides read TGTGCCAGCAGAGATGGGACAGGCGGAAACACCATATATTTT. Its translation: CASRDGTGGNTIYF.

This clone appeared once. The V call is TRBV5-4, the J call TRBJ2-3; D perhaps matches TRBD2 (5 bases). CDR3 length: 14 amino acids. V was shortened by 0 bases and J by 1 base, with 6 bases between the two germline ends. Germline V CDR1 and CDR2: SGHNT, YYREEE (reference sequence). The CDR3 is CASSLGGRTDTQYF. The CDR3 region has the DNA TGTGCCAGCAGCTTGGGAGGGCGCACAGATACGCAGTATTTT.

CDR3 nucleotide sequence: TGTGCCACCAGTGACTCAAGGACAGGTCCTGGCACCCAGTACTTC. Translated: CATSDSRTGPGTQYF. V usage is TRBV24-1 and J usage is TRBJ2-5, with 7 bases identical to TRBD1. Looked up from germline, CDR1 is KGHDR and CDR2 is SFDVKD. Unmatched junction bases numbered 12, after V lost 4 bases and J lost 8 bases. The CDR3 has 15 residues.

This clone came up a few times. This chain links TRBV3-1 (or the pseudogene TRBV3-2) with TRBJ2-6; the match to TRBD1 covers 7 bases. Germline trimming cut 0 bases from V and 2 bases from J; bases unmatched to any gene: 7. The V gene's germline CDR1 is LGHDT and CDR2 YNNKEL (reference sequence). This CDR3 region has 18 residues. The CDR3, as DNA: TGTGCCAGCAGCCAAGAAGCAGGGGGTACCGCTGGGGCCAACGTCCTGACTTTC. This codes for CASSQEAGGTAGANVLTF.

This clone was observed a single time. The V and J genes are TRBV27 and TRBJ2-1; D remains unclear. CDR3 size: 11 residues. Germline values: CDR1 MNHEY, CDR2 SMNVEV (reference sequence). Trimming shortened V by 3 bases and J by 7 bases, and 4 bases separated the two germline ends. CDR3 residues: CASSFENEQFF. CDR3 nucleotide sequence: TGTGCCAGCAGTTTCGAGAATGAGCAGTTCTTC.

CDR3 nucleotide sequence: TGTGCCAGCTCAGAAGCGAGCTCTGGAAACACCATATATTTT. It is translated as CASSEASSGNTIYF. The chain couples TRBV18 to TRBJ1-3; D unclear. Trimming took off 5 bases at V and 0 bases at J, with 8 bases between the two ends. The CDR3 runs to 14 residues. Germline V CDR1 and CDR2: KGHSH, LQKENI.

The chain is built from TRBV7-2 and TRBJ2-4; perhaps TRBD1 as D (6 bases). The CDR3 spans 14 residues. The V gene's germline CDR1 is SGHTA and CDR2 FQGNSA. Trimming cost V 8 bases and J 0 bases, with 11 bases left between them. CDR3 DNA: TGTGCCAGCGCTGGGGGCTTAGCCAAAAACATTCAGTACTTC. Translating it yields CASAGGLAKNIQYF.

Comments on this clone: The same CDR3 can be traced to other DNA sequences in this sample. The CDR3 spells CASSFRNTEAFF. In DNA form, the CDR3 reads TGTGCCAGCAGTTTTCGGAACACTGAAGCTTTCTTT. The chain joins TRBV12-3 or TRBV12-4 to TRBJ1-1; D unclear. V was trimmed by 3 bases and J by 1 base, leaving 3 bases between them. This CDR3 is 12 amino acids long.

This chain joins TRBV7-8 and TRBJ2-1, with D hard to call. The CDR3 runs 14 residues. The germline V gene encodes CDR1 SGHVS and CDR2 FQNEAQ. V was pared by 2 bases and J by 9 bases, with 14 bases between. The chain's CDR3 is CASSLQAYSTEQFF. DNA of the CDR3: TGTGCCAGCAGCTTACAGGCCTACTCGACTGAGCAGTTCTTC.

The chain has TRBV9 and TRBJ2-2, with TRBD1 identical over 7 bases. The CDR3 covers 16 residues. Germline CDR1 SGDLS, CDR2 YYNGEE. V lost 0 bases to trimming and J lost 0 bases; unmatched junction nucleotides: 2. CDR3 DNA: TGTGCCAGCAGCGTAGGGGGACAGACGAACACCGGGGAGCTGTTTTTT. It encodes CASSVGGQTNTGELFF.

The chain employs TRBV9 and TRBJ2-1, with D possibly being TRBD1 (6 bases). This CDR3 is 15 amino acids long. The germline V gene encodes CDR1 SGDLS and CDR2 YYNGEE. The V end lost 4 bases, the J end lost 4 bases, and 15 bases lay between the germline ends. The CDR3 here is CASSLDRISYNEQFF. DNA of the CDR3: TGTGCCAGCAGCCTTGACAGGATCTCTTACAATGAGCAGTTCTTC.

The chain uses TRBV14 and TRBJ1-6; TRBD1 might be the D (5 bases). V was trimmed by 0 bases and J by 8 bases, leaving 8 bases between them. The CDR3 covers 14 residues. Per the germline V gene, CDR1 is SGHDN and CDR2 is FVKESK. CDR3 in DNA: TGTGCCAGCAGCCAAGAGGGGGGGTATTCACCCCTCCACTTT. It codes for CASSQEGGYSPLHF.

The chain recombines TRBV5-1 with TRBJ1-1, with TRBD1 as a possible D gene (5 bases). The CDR3 consists of 14 residues. The germline V gene encodes CDR1 SGHRS and CDR2 YFSETQ. Trimming removed 2 bases at V and 4 bases at J, with 12 bases between. The CDR3, as DNA: TGCGCCAGCAGCTTTATAGGGGAAGGCACTGAAGCTTTCTTT. Residues: CASSFIGEGTEAFF.

This chain connects TRBV6-5 to TRBJ1-3; 8 positions agree with TRBD1. The CDR3 extends over 15 amino acids. The ends lost 6 bases at V and 8 bases at J; junction bases unmatched: 12. The germline CDR1 and CDR2 sequences are MNHEY and SVGAGI. The CDR3 coding sequence is TGTGCCAGCAGGCCCCTAGGACAGGGTTCAGACACCATATATTTT. Amino acid sequence: CASRPLGQGSDTIYF.

The V gene is TRBV7-2, the J gene TRBJ1-4; D is perhaps TRBD1 (6 bases). The CDR3 spans 15 residues. Germline V CDR1 and CDR2: SGHTA, FQGNSA. V shed 5 bases and J shed 0 bases, with 10 bases lying between them. The CDR3 is CASSITGTTNEKLFF. CDR3 DNA sequence: TGTGCCAGCAGCATAACAGGGACAACTAATGAAAAACTGTTTTTT.

The chain combines TRBV19 with TRBJ2-7, with 10 bases that match TRBD1. J lost 10 bases, V lost 6 bases, and 9 bases had no gene match. Looked up from germline, CDR1 is LNHDA and CDR2 is SQIVND (reference sequence). This CDR3 spans 13 amino acids. CDR3 bases: TGTGCCAGTAGCTCCTCGGACAGGGGGGAACAGTACTTC. It encodes CASSSSDRGEQYF.

The chain links TRBV7-9 to TRBJ1-4; D is ambiguous. V dropped 5 bases and J dropped 0 bases, with 7 bases sitting between them. The CDR3 runs to 14 residues. The germline V gene has CDR1 SEHNR and CDR2 FQNEAQ (reference sequence). Here the CDR3 reads CASSPGTTNEKLFF. The CDR3 DNA follows: TGTGCCAGCAGCCCCGGGACAACTAATGAAAAACTGTTTTTT.

This sequence joins TRBV9 and TRBJ1-2; D is perhaps TRBD1 (5 bases). The V end was cut by 3 bases, the J end by 7 bases, with 13 bases between. CDR3 size: 13 residues. Germline loops: CDR1 SGDLS, CDR2 YYNGEE. The chain's CDR3 is CASSAPQGRGYTF. CDR3 nucleotides: TGTGCCAGCAGCGCACCCCAGGGTCGTGGCTACACCTTC.

On this clone itself: Other nucleotide sequences from this sample produce the same CDR3. CDR3 residues: CATSDHTGSPTGELFF. The CDR3 DNA is TGTGCCACCAGTGATCATACAGGGTCCCCCACCGGGGAGCTGTTTTTT. This chain joins TRBV24-1 and TRBJ2-2, with a possible D match to TRBD1 (6 bases). This CDR3 is 16 amino acids long. Germline V CDR1 and CDR2: KGHDR, SFDVKD. Trimming pared 3 bases from V and 4 bases from J, leaving 14 bases between.

This clone was detected once. The rearrangement uses TRBV18 and TRBJ2-2; D is perhaps TRBD1 (6 bases). The CDR3 contains 16 residues. The germline V and J ends were trimmed by 6 bases and 0 bases, with 14 bases remaining between them. CDR1 KGHSH and CDR2 LQKENI come from the germline V gene. The CDR3, as DNA: TGTGCCAGCTCCCGTGGACAGCCCGCGAACACCGGGGAGCTGTTTTTT. Its protein product is CASSRGQPANTGELFF.

The chain links TRBV6-5 to TRBJ2-3, with TRBD1 matching 8 bases. CDR1 is MNHEY, CDR2 SVGAGI, per germline. The CDR3 covers 14 residues. V shed 10 bases and J 0 bases; nucleotides not matched to a gene: 6. CDR3 residues: CAIGTGTSTDTQYF. DNA for the CDR3: TGTGCCATCGGGACAGGAACTAGCACAGATACGCAGTATTTT.

This clone was counted only a few times. The V gene is TRBV18, the J gene TRBJ1-1, with 7 bases aligning to TRBD1. The CDR3 is 13 residues long. The germline V gene encodes CDR1 KGHSH and CDR2 LQKENI. V shed 6 bases and J 9 bases; nucleotides not matched to a gene: 10. CDR3 amino acids: CASSAGQAIQAFF. For the CDR3, the DNA is TGTGCCAGCTCCGCCGGACAGGCCATACAAGCTTTCTTT. Looking up the rest from reference TRBV18 and TRBJ1-1 gives the full variable domain: NAGVMQNPRHLVRRRGQEARLRCSPMKGHSHVYWYRQLPEEGLKFMVYLQKENIIDESGMPKERFSAEFPKEGPSILRIQQVVRGDSAAYFCASSAGQAIQAFFGQGTRLTVV.